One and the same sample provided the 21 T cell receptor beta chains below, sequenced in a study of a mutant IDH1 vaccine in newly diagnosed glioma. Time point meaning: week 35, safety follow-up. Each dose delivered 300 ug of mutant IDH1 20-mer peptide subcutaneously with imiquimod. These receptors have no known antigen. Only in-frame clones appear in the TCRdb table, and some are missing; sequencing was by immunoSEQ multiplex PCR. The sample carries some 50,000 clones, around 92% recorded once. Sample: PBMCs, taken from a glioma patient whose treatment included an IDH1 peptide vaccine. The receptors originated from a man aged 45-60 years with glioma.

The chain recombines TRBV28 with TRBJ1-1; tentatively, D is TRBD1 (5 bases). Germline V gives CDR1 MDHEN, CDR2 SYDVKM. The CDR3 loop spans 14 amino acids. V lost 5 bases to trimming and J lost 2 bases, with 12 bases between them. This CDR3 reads CASSDDRYNTEAFF. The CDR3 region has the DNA TGTGCCAGCAGTGATGACAGATACAACACTGAAGCTTTCTTT. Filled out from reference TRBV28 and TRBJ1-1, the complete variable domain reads DVKVTQSSRYLVKRTGEKVFLECVQDMDHENMFWYRQDPGLGLRLIYFSYDVKMKEKGDIPEGYSVSREKKERFSLILESASTNQTSMYLCASSDDRYNTEAFFGQGTRLTVV.

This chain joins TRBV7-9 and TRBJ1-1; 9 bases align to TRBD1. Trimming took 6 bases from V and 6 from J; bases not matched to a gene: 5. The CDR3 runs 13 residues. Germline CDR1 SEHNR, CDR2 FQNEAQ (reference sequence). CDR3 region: CASRTGGVSEAFF. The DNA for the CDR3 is TGTGCCAGCAGGACAGGGGGGGTATCTGAAGCTTTCTTT.

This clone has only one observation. CDR3 nucleotides: TGTGCCAGCAGCTTAGGGGGGGCCAACGTCCTGACTTTC. Its protein is CASSLGGANVLTF. This sequence joins TRBV11-3 and TRBJ2-6; D is unresolved. CDR1 and CDR2 from the germline V gene are SGHNT and YENEEA. The V gene lost 1 base and the J gene lost 4 bases, with 2 bases spanning the gap. The CDR3 contains 13 residues. The whole variable domain, remainder taken from reference TRBV11-3 and TRBJ2-6, is EAGVVQSPRYKIIEKKQPVAFWCNPISGHNTLYWYLQNLGQGPELLIRYENEEAVDDSQLPKDRFSAERLKGVDSTLKIQPAELGDSAVYLCASSLGGANVLTFGAGSRLTVL.

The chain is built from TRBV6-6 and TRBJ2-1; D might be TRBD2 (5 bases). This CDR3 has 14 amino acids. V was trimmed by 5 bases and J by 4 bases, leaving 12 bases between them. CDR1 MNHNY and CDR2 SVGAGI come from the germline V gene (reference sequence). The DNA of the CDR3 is TGTGCCAGCAGTAAACGGGGTTCTTACAATGAGCAGTTCTTC. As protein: CASSKRGSYNEQFF.

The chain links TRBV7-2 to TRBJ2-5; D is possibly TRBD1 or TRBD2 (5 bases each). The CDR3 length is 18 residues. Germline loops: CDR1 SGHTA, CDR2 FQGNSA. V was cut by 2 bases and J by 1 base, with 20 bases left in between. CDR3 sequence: CASSLFPTGTAPQETQYF. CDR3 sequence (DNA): TGTGCCAGCAGCTTATTTCCGACGGGGACCGCGCCCCAAGAGACCCAGTACTTC.

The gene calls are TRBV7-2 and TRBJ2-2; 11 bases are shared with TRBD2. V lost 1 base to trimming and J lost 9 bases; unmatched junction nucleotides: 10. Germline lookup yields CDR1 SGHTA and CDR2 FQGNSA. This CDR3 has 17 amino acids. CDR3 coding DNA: TGTGCCAGCAGCTTAGGTCTAGCGGGGGGAATGCGGAGGGAGCTGTTTTTT. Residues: CASSLGLAGGMRRELFF.

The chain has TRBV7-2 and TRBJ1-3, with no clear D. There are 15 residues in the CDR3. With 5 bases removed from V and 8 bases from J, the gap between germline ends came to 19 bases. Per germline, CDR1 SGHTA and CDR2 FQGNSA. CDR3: CASSPWRAAVDTIYF. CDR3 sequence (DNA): TGTGCCAGCAGCCCCTGGAGGGCGGCGGTGGACACCATATATTTT. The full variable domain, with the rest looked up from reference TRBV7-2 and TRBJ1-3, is GAGVSQSPSNKVTEKGKDVELRCDPISGHTALYWYRQSLGQGLEFLIYFQGNSAPDKSGLPSDRFSAERTGGSVSTLTIQRTQQEDSAVYLCASSPWRAAVDTIYFGEGSWLTVV.

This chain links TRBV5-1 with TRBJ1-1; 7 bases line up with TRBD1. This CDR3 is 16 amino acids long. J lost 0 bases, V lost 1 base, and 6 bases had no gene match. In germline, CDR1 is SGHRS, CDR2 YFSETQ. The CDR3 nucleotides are TGCGCCAGCAGCTTGTCCCCGACAGGGTTGAACACTGAAGCTTTCTTT. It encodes CASSLSPTGLNTEAFF.

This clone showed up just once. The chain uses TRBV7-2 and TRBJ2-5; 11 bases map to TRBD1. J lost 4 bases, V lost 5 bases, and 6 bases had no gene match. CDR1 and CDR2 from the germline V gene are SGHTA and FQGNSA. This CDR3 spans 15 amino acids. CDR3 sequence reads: CASSITGQGGETQYF. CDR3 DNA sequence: TGTGCCAGCAGCATCACGGGACAGGGGGGAGAGACCCAGTACTTC.

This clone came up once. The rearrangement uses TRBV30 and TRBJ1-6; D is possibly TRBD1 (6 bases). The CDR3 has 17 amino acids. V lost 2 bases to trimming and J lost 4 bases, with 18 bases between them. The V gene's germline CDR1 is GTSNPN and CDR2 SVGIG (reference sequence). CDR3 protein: CAWSRTAGAGYNSPLHF. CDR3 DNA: TGTGCCTGGAGTAGGACTGCAGGGGCCGGATATAATTCACCCCTCCACTTT.

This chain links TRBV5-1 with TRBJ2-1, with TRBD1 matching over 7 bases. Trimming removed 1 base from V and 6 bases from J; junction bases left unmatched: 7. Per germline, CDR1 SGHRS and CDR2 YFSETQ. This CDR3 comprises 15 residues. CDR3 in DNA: TGCGCCAGCAGCTTGCTAACGGGACAGCTCAATGAGCAGTTCTTC. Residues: CASSLLTGQLNEQFF.

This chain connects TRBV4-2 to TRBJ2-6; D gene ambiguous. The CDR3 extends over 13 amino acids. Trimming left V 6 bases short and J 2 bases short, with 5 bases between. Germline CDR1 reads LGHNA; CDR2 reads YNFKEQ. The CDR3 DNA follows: TGTGCCAGCAGGGGGACTGGGGCCAACGTCCTGACTTTC. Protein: CASRGTGANVLTF.

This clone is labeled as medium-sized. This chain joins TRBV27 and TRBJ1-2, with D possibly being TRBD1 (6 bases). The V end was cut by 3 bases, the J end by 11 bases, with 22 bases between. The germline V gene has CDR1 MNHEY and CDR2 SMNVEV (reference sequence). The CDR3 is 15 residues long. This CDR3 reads CASSLDSGGQMGYTF. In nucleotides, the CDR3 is TGTGCCAGCAGTTTGGATAGCGGGGGGCAAATGGGTTACACCTTC.

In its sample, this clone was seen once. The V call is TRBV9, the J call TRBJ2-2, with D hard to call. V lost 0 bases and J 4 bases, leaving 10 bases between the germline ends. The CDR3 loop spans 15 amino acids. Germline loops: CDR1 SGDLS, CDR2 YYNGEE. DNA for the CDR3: TGTGCCAGCAGCGTAGGACCCCCGGGCACCGGGGAGCTGTTTTTT. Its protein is CASSVGPPGTGELFF.

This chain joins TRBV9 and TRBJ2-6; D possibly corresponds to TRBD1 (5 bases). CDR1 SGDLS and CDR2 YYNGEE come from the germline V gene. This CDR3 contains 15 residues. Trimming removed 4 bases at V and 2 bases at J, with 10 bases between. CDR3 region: CASSSLGAGANVLTF. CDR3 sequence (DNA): TGTGCCAGCAGCTCCTTAGGGGCTGGGGCCAACGTCCTGACTTTC.

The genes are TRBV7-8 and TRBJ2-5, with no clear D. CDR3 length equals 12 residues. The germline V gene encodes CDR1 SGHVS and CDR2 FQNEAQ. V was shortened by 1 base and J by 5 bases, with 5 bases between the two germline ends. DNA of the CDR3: TGTGCCAGCAGCTTAGGGGTGGAGACCCAGTACTTC. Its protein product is CASSLGVETQYF.

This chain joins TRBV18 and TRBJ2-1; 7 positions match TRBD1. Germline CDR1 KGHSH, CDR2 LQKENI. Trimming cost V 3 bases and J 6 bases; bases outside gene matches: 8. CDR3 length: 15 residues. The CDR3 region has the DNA TGTGCCAGCTCACCTAGGGGACAGCGAGTCAATGAGCAGTTCTTC. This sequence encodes CASSPRGQRVNEQFF.

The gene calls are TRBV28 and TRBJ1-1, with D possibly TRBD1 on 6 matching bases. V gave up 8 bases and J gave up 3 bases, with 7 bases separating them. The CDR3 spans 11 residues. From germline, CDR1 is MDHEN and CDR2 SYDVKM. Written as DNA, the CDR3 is TGTGCCAGCCAGGGGTACACTGAAGCTTTCTTT. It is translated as CASQGYTEAFF.

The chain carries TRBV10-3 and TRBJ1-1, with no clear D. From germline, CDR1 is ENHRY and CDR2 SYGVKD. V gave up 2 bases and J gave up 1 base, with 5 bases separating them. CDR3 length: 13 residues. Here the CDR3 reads CAISERGNTEAFF. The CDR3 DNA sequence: TGTGCCATCAGTGAGCGGGGGAACACTGAAGCTTTCTTT.

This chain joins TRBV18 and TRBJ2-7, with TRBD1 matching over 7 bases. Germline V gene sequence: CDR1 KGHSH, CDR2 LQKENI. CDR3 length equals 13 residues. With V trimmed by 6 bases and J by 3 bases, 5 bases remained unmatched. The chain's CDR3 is CASSPNRGYEQYF. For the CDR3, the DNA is TGTGCCAGCTCCCCCAACAGGGGCTACGAGCAGTACTTC. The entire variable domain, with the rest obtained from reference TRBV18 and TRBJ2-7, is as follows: NAGVMQNPRHLVRRRGQEARLRCSPMKGHSHVYWYRQLPEEGLKFMVYLQKENIIDESGMPKERFSAEFPKEGPSILRIQQVVRGDSAAYFCASSPNRGYEQYFGPGTRLTVT.

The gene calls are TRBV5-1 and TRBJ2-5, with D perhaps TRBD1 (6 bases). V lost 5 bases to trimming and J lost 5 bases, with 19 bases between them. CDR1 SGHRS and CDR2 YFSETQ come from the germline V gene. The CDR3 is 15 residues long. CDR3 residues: CASSPTAAQGETQYF. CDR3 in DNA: TGCGCCAGCAGTCCGACAGCTGCCCAGGGGGAGACCCAGTACTTC.